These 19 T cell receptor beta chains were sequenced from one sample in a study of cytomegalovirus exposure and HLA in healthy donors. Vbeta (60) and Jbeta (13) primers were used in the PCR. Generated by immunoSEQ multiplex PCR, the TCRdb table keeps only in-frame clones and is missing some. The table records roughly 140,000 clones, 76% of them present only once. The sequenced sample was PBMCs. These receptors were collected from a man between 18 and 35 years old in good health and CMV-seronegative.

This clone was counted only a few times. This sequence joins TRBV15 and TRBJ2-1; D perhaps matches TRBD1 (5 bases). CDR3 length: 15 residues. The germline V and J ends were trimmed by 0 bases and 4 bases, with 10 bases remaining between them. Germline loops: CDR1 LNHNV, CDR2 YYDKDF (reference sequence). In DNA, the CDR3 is TGTGCCACCAGCAGAGACCCGACAGTATACAATGAGCAGTTCTTC. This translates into CATSRDPTVYNEQFF.

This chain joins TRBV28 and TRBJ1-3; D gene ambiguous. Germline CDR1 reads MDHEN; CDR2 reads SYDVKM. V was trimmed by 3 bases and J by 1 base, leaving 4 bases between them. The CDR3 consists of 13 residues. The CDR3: CASSFGSGNTIYF. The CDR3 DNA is TGTGCCAGCAGTTTCGGGTCTGGAAACACCATATATTTT.

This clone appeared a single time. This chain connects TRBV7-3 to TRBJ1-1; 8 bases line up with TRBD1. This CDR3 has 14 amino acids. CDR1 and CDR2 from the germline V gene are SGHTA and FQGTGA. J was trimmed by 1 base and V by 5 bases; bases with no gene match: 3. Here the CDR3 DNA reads TGTGCCAGCAGCCAAGGACAGGGGAACACTGAAGCTTTCTTT. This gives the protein CASSQGQGNTEAFF. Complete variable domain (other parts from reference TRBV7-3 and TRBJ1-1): GAGVSQTPSNKVTEKGKYVELRCDPISGHTALYWYRQSLGQGPEFLIYFQGTGAADDSGLPNDRFFAVRPEGSVSTLKIQRTERGDSAVYLCASSQGQGNTEAFFGQGTRLTVV.

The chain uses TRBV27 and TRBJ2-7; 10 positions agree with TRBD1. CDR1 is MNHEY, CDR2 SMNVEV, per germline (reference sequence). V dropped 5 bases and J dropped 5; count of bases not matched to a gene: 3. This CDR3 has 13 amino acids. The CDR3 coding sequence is TGTGCCAGCAGTCTCGGACAGGGGGACGAGCAGTACTTC. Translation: CASSLGQGDEQYF.

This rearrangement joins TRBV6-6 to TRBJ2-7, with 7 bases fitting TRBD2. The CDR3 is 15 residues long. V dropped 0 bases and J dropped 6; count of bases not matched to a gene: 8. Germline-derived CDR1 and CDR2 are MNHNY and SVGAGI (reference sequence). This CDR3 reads CASSYSGTTSLEQYF. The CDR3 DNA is TGTGCCAGCAGTTACTCGGGGACTACCTCTCTCGAGCAGTACTTC.

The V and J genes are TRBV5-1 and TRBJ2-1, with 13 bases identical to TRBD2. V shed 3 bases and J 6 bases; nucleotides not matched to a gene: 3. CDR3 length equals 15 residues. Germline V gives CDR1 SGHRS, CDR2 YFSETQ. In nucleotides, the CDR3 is TGCGCCAGCAGCTCCGGACTAGCGGGAGTCAATGAGCAGTTCTTC. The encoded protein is CASSSGLAGVNEQFF.

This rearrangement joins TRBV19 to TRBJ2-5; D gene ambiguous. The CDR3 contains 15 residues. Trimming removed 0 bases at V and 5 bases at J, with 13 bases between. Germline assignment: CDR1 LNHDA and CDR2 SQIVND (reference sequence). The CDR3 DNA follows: TGTGCCAGTAGTATAGATAGCCCTGGTACCGAGACCCAGTACTTC. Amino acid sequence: CASSIDSPGTETQYF.

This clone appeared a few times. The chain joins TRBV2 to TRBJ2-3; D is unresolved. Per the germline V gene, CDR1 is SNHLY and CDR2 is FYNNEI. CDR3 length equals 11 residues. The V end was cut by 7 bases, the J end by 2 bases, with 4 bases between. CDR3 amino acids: CASIYTDTQYF. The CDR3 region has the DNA TGTGCCAGCATCTACACAGATACGCAGTATTTT.

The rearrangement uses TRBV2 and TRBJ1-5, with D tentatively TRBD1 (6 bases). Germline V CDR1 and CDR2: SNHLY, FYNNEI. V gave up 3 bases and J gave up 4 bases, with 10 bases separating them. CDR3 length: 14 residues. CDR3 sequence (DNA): TGTGCCAGCAGTGATGGGACACTGAATCAGCCCCAGCATTTT. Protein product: CASSDGTLNQPQHF.

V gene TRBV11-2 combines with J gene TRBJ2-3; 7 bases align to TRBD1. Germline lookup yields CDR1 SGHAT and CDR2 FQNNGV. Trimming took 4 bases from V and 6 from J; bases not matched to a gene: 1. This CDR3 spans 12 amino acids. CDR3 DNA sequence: TGTGCCAGCAGCTCGACAGGGGATACGCAGTATTTT. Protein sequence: CASSSTGDTQYF.

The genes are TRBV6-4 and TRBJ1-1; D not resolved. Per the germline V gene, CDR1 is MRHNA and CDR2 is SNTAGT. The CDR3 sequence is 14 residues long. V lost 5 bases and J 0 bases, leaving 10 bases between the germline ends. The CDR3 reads CASSRDSMNTEAFF. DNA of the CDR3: TGTGCCAGCAGTCGAGACTCCATGAACACTGAAGCTTTCTTT.

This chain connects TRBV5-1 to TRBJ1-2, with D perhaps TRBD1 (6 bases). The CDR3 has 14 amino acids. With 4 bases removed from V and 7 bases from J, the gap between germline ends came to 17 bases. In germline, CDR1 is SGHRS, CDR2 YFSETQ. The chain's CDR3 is CASSPGQPHRGYTF. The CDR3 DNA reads TGCGCCAGCAGCCCTGGACAGCCCCACCGTGGCTACACCTTC.

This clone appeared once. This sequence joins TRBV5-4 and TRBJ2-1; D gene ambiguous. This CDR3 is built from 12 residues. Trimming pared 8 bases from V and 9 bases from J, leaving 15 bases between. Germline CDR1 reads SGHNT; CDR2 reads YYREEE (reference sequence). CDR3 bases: TGTGCCAGTAATGTATATGCAGGTGAGCAGTTCTTC. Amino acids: CASNVYAGEQFF.

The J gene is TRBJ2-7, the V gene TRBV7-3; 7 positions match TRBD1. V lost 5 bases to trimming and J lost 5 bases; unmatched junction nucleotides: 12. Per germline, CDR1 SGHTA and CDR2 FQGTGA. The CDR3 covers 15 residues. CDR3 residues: CASSPDRATPHEQYF. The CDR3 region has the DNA TGTGCCAGCAGCCCCGACAGGGCGACACCCCACGAGCAGTACTTC.

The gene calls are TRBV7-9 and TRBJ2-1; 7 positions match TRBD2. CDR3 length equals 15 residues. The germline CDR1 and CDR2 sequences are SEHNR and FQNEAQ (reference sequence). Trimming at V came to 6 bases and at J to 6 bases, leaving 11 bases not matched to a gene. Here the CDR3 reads CASSPRTRGPNEQFF. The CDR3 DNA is TGTGCCAGCAGTCCAAGGACTAGAGGGCCCAATGAGCAGTTCTTC. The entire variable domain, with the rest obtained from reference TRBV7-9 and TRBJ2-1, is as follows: DTGVSQNPRHKITKRGQNVTFRCDPISEHNRLYWYRQTLGQGPEFLTYFQNEAQLEKSRLLSDRFSAERPKGSFSTLEIQRTEQGDSAMYLCASSPRTRGPNEQFFGPGTRLTVL.

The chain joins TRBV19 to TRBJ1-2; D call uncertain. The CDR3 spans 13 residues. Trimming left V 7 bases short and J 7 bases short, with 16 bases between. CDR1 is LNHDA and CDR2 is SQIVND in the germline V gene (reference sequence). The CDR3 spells CASKKTDDGGYTF. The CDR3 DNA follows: TGTGCCAGTAAAAAAACAGATGATGGTGGCTACACCTTC.

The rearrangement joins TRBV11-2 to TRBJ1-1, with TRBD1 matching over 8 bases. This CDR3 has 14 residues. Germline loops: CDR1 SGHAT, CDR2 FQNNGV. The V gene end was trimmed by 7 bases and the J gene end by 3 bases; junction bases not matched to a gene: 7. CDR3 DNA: TGTGCCAGCACCTACCCGGGACAGGACACTGAAGCTTTCTTT. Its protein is CASTYPGQDTEAFF.

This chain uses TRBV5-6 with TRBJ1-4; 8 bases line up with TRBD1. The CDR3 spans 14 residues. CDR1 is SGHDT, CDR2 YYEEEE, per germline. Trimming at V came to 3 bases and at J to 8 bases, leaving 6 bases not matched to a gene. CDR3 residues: CASSSTDRDEKLFF. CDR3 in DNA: TGTGCCAGCAGCTCCACGGACAGGGACGAAAAACTGTTTTTT.

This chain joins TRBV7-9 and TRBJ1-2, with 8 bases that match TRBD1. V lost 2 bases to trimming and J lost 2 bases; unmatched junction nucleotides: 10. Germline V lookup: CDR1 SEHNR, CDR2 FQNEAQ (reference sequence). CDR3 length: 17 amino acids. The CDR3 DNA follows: TGTGCCAGCAGCTTATGGCCCCGGGCAGGGGGCAACTATGGCTACACCTTC. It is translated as CASSLWPRAGGNYGYTF.